This T cell receptor (beta chain) was sequenced in a study of cytomegalovirus exposure and HLA in healthy donors. The donors were part of the roughly 120-subject validation cohort, which stood apart from the 666-subject first cohort. Some clones are missing from TCRdb's copy, which holds only in-frame ones; the method was immunoSEQ multiplex PCR. This sample has around 190,000 clones; around nine tenths occur once, and the top ten carry 7.2%. The CDR3 is 12 residues long. The germline V gene encodes CDR1 SGHRS and CDR2 YFSETQ. V trimming: 4 bases; J trimming: 12 bases; junction bases outside the gene matches: 6. As for this clone: Its antigen is still unknown.

The study, taken as a whole, reports: The listing of roughly 160 TCR beta chains classed them as cytomegalovirus-associated.

The sample comprised PBMCs. The J gene is TRBJ1-4, the V gene TRBV5-1, with TRBD1 matching over 7 bases. This sequence originates from a man aged 25 to 45 in good health and CMV-seropositive. The CDR3 DNA sequence: TGCGCCAGCAGCCCTGACAGGGAACAACTGTTTTTT. The encoded protein is CASSPDREQLFF. The complete variable domain, with remaining parts taken from reference TRBV5-1 and TRBJ1-4, reads KAGVTQTPRYLIKTRGQQVTLSCSPISGHRSVSWYQQTPGQGLQFLFEYFSETQRNKGNFPGRFSGRQFSNSRSEMNVSTLELGDSALYLCASSPDREQLFFGSGTQLSVL.